A single sample gave rise to the 22 T cell receptor beta chains below, sequenced in a study of Graves' ophthalmopathy and Graves' hyperthyroidism. As the template, RNA transcripts were used to amplify TCR beta CDR3 regions. First-round RT-PCR employed HTBI primers, with a second-round multiplex PCR after it. TCRdb re-analysed the multiplex PCR reads in MiXCR, keeping a single row per CDR3 protein. Of about 620,000 distinct CDR3 sequences listed, about a fifth are singletons. Sequencing was carried out using peripheral blood. The receptors derive from a woman under 30 with stable Graves' hyperthyroidism. Some clones in this sample may be carry-over from other donors' samples.

This clonotype was observed at least ten times. The chain links TRBV6-2 or TRBV6-3 to TRBJ1-3; tentative D call: TRBD1 (6 bases). The CDR3 is 14 amino acids. Deletions cut 6 bases from V and 0 bases from J, with 9 bases between. Germline assignment: CDR1 MNHEY and CDR2 SVGEGT. The CDR3 coding sequence is TGTGCCAGCAGCTGGGACAACTCTGGAAACACCATATATTTT. This gives the protein CASSWDNSGNTIYF.

In its sample, this clonotype was seen many times. The chain couples TRBV6-2 or TRBV6-3 to TRBJ1-3; D ambiguous. The germline V gene encodes CDR1 MNHEY and CDR2 SVGEGT. Deletions cut 0 bases from V and 4 bases from J, with 4 bases between. There are 13 residues in the CDR3. In DNA form, the CDR3 reads TGTGCCAGCAGTTACTCGGGGGGAAACACCATATATTTT. It yields the protein CASSYSGGNTIYF.

This clonotype was seen at least ten times. The chain carries TRBV12-3 or TRBV12-4 and TRBJ1-1, with D hard to call. The CDR3 is made up of 12 amino acids. Trimming took 6 bases from V and 1 from J, leaving 6 bases between them. CDR3 sequence (DNA): TGTGCCAGCAGACGGAGGAACACTGAAGCTTTCTTT. Translating it yields CASRRRNTEAFF.

This clonotype was detected ten times or more. V is TRBV20-1 and J is TRBJ1-5; weak D call: TRBD1 (6 bases). The V end lost 3 bases, the J end lost 2 bases, and 11 bases lay between the germline ends. The CDR3 runs to 14 residues. CDR1 DFQATT and CDR2 SNEGSKA come from the germline V gene (reference sequence). The CDR3 sequence: CSASRAGGNQPQHF. The CDR3 bases are TGCAGTGCTAGTCGGGCAGGGGGCAATCAGCCCCAGCATTTT.

This clonotype was recorded many times. V is TRBV12-3 or TRBV12-4 and J is TRBJ2-7; 8 nucleotides align to TRBD1. V shed 1 base and J 6 bases; nucleotides not matched to a gene: 2. The length of the CDR3 is 13 residues. This chain's CDR3 is CASSLGTGFEQYF. DNA of the CDR3: TGTGCCAGCAGTTTAGGGACAGGGTTCGAGCAGTACTTC.

The rearrangement uses TRBV3-1 and TRBJ1-1; 8 nucleotides agree with TRBD1. The V gene's germline CDR1 is LGHDT and CDR2 YNNKEL (reference sequence). Trimming removed 4 bases from V and 1 base from J; junction bases left unmatched: 8. CDR3 size: 16 residues. The CDR3 sequence: CASSPHFGQGNTEAFF. In DNA form, the CDR3 reads TGTGCCAGCAGCCCCCACTTCGGACAGGGGAACACTGAAGCTTTCTTT.

In this sample, this clonotype turned up many times. V gene TRBV4-1 combines with J gene TRBJ2-2, with unresolved D. This CDR3 region has 15 residues. Germline V gene lookup returns CDR1 MGHRA and CDR2 YSYEKL. Trimming took 0 bases from V and 7 from J, leaving 12 bases between them. The CDR3 is CASSQEEQWGGELFF. The CDR3 region has the DNA TGCGCCAGCAGCCAAGAGGAACAGTGGGGCGGGGAGCTGTTTTTT.

The rearrangement joins TRBV20-1 to TRBJ2-7; D is possibly TRBD2 (7 bases). V lost 6 bases and J lost 1, with 16 bases in between. The CDR3 consists of 14 residues. Germline assignment: CDR1 DFQATT and CDR2 SNEGSKA (reference sequence). The DNA of the CDR3 is TGCAGTGCCGCCGATGCGGGGGCGTCCTACGAGCAGTACGTC. It codes for CSAADAGASYEQYV.

With regard to this clonotype: Relative to the germline gene, one junction end is altered; a read error may explain this. This chain joins TRBV6-5 and TRBJ2-7; D is perhaps TRBD1 (6 bases). CDR1 MNHEY and CDR2 SVGAGI come from the germline V gene. The CDR3 has 12 amino acids. In DNA form, the CDR3 reads TGTGCTAGCAGTTGGGACAAGGACGAGCAGTACTTC. Translation: CASSWDKDEQYF.

The rearrangement joins TRBV20-1 to TRBJ2-3; 8 nucleotides agree with TRBD2. This CDR3 comprises 16 residues. V shed 5 bases, J shed 1 base, and the junction held 11 bases outside the gene matches. In germline, CDR1 is DFQATT, CDR2 SNEGSKA (reference sequence). CDR3 DNA: TGCAGTGCTCTACCAATATTGACTAGCGGCACAGATACGCAGTATTTT. Translated: CSALPILTSGTDTQYF.

This clonotype came up a few times. The chain recombines TRBV19 with TRBJ1-5, with 8 bases matching TRBD1. This CDR3 is built from 15 residues. The germline V gene has CDR1 LNHDA and CDR2 SQIVND (reference sequence). J gave up 2 bases and V 6 bases, and 6 bases lay outside the gene matches. The DNA of the CDR3 is TGTGCCAGTAGGACAGGGGAGTTGGGCAATCAGCCCCAGCATTTT. It codes for CASRTGELGNQPQHF.

This chain links TRBV20-1 with TRBJ2-4; TRBD1 matches at 11 bases. Germline V gene lookup returns CDR1 DFQATT and CDR2 SNEGSKA (reference sequence). The V segment lost 0 bases and the J segment 0 bases; nucleotides outside the gene matches: 4. The CDR3 totals 17 residues. CDR3 nucleotide sequence: TGCAGTGCTAGAGATGAGGACAGGGGGCGAGCCAAAAACATTCAGTACTTC. This encodes CSARDEDRGRAKNIQYF.

This clonotype was seen at least ten times. The chain recombines TRBV3-1 with TRBJ1-5; the D gene is possibly TRBD1 (5 bases). CDR3 size: 13 residues. Trimming shortened V by 1 base and J by 7 bases, and 8 bases separated the two germline ends. The germline gives CDR1 LGHDT, CDR2 YNNKEL (reference sequence). CDR3 sequence: CASSQVEGQPQHF. The DNA for the CDR3 is TGTGCCAGCAGCCAAGTTGAGGGGCAGCCCCAGCATTTT.

The V gene is TRBV2, the J gene TRBJ1-5, with D uncertain. Between the trimmed V and J ends, which lost 3 bases and 0 bases, there was a span of 12 bases. The CDR3 spans 16 residues. CDR1 and CDR2 from the germline V gene are SNHLY and FYNNEI. DNA of the CDR3: TGTGCCAGCAGTGAGGGCAGCTATTATAGCAATCAGCCCCAGCATTTT. Translation gives CASSEGSYYSNQPQHF.

There are many counts of this clonotype. The CDR3 is CSANPGTSGTYEQYF. The DNA of the CDR3 is TGCAGTGCCAACCCGGGGACTAGCGGAACCTACGAGCAGTACTTC. The genes are TRBV20-1 and TRBJ2-7; TRBD2 agrees at 11 bases. Germline values: CDR1 DFQATT, CDR2 SNEGSKA (reference sequence). The CDR3 consists of 15 residues. V lost 6 bases, J lost 2 bases, and 9 bases stayed unmatched.

In this sample, this clonotype turned up many times. The chain is built from TRBV20-1 and TRBJ2-7; D possibly corresponds to TRBD1 (6 bases). With 3 bases removed from V and 2 bases from J, the gap between germline ends came to 14 bases. The CDR3 covers 14 residues. Germline-derived CDR1 and CDR2 are DFQATT and SNEGSKA (reference sequence). The CDR3 DNA follows: TGCAGTGCTAGTCCAGCCCGGACAGCCTACGAGCAGTACTTC. It specifies CSASPARTAYEQYF.

In its sample, this clonotype was seen a few times. This rearrangement joins TRBV20-1 to TRBJ1-5; TRBD1 is a possible D gene (5 bases). Germline-derived CDR1 and CDR2 are DFQATT and SNEGSKA (reference sequence). The CDR3 contains 19 residues. The V gene lost 0 bases and the J gene lost 4 bases, with 25 bases spanning the gap. This CDR3 is CSARDPTPGTAYGNQPQHF. The CDR3 bases are TGCAGTGCTAGAGACCCAACCCCCGGGACCGCCTACGGGAATCAGCCCCAGCATTTT.

The chain joins TRBV10-2 to TRBJ1-1; D call uncertain. Germline loops: CDR1 WSHSY, CDR2 SAAADI. Trimming shortened V by 4 bases and J by 14 bases, and 14 bases separated the two germline ends. CDR3 length: 11 amino acids. The CDR3: CASSGYDVLFF. Here the CDR3 DNA reads TGCGCCAGCAGTGGATACGACGTTCTCTTCTTT.

V usage is TRBV30 and J usage is TRBJ1-1; 7 positions match TRBD1. The CDR3 runs 13 residues. The V and J ends lost 4 bases and 3 bases, in that order; junction bases with no gene match: 5. The V gene's germline CDR1 is GTSNPN and CDR2 SVGIG (reference sequence). DNA for the CDR3: TGTGCCTGGAACGACAGGGTCGACACTGAAGCTTTCTTT. Encoded protein: CAWNDRVDTEAFF.

Regarding this clonotype: No conserved phenylalanine or tryptophan is present at the end of the CDR3, so a read error is the likely explanation. DNA of the CDR3: TGTGCCAGCAGCAGGGACAGGACTCAAGAGTCCCAGTACTAC. Translating gives CASSRDRTQESQYY. The chain combines TRBV6-2 or TRBV6-3 with TRBJ2-5, with TRBD1 matching 8 bases. Germline V gene lookup returns CDR1 MNHEY and CDR2 SVGEGT. The CDR3 covers 14 residues.

This chain links TRBV27 with TRBJ2-6, with D maybe TRBD1 (8 bases). The V gene lost 11 bases and the J gene lost 3 bases, with 23 bases spanning the gap. The CDR3 sequence is 17 residues long. Germline V gene data show CDR1 as MNHEY and CDR2 as SMNVEV (reference sequence). CDR3 coding DNA: TGTGCCGGGGGGAGGGACAGGCGGCAAGATGGGGCCAACGTCCTGACTTTC. It translates to CAGGRDRRQDGANVLTF.

This clonotype has at least ten counts. The chain joins TRBV6-1 to TRBJ2-5; D is uncertain. Trimming removed 3 bases at V and 0 bases at J, with 14 bases between. This CDR3 region has 16 residues. CDR1 and CDR2 (germline): MNHNS, SASEGT. The CDR3 DNA reads as TGTGCCAGCAGTGATTTGGGCCGAAGTAACCAAGAGACCCAGTACTTC. Protein: CASSDLGRSNQETQYF.